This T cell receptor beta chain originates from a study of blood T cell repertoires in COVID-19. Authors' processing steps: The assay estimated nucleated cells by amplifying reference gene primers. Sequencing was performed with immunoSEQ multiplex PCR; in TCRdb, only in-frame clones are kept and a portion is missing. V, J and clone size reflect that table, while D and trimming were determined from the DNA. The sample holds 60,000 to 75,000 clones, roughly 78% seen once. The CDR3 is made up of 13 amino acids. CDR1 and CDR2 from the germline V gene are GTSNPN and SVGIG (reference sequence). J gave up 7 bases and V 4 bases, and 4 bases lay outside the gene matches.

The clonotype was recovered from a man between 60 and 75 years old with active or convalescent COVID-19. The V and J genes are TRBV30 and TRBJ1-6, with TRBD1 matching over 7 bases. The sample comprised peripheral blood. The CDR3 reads CAWTSGGNSPLHF. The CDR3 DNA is TGTGCCTGGACTTCAGGGGGAAATTCACCCCTCCACTTT.